Listed here are 29 T cell receptor beta chains from one sample, sequenced in a study of tissue T cells after allogeneic stem cell transplantation. Stated time point: mouse harvest day 14 after allogeneic transplant. The graft held 10^6 splenic CD5+ T cells and 10^7 T-cell-depleted bone marrow cells. Here immunoSEQ multiplex PCR was the method, and the copy in TCRdb shows in-frame clones only, minus some. The sample lists about 2,100 clones, 35% to 45% seen once, with less than 35% in the top ten. The sequenced sample consisted of lymph node tissue. Source of these receptors: a female BALB/c mouse given C57BL/6 T cells with graft-versus-host disease after an allogeneic hematopoietic cell transplant.

This clone is large by share. Each gene name is a mouse one. The read ends 1 residue before the CDR3 terminus; that terminus is restored from the germline J gene. This chain uses TRBV12-2 with TRBJ2-7, with TRBD2 matching 9 bases. V shed 0 bases, J shed 4 bases, and the junction held 3 bases outside the gene matches. The CDR3 runs 14 residues. The germline gives CDR1 SGHLS, CDR2 HYDKME. CDR3 in amino acids: CASSLAWGGYEQYF. The DNA read from the CDR3 is TGTGCCAGCTCTCTCGCCTGGGGGGGATATGAACAGTAC.

This clone was counted a single time. Gene names are the mouse ones. The read ends 1 residue before the CDR3 terminus; that terminus is restored from the germline J gene. The chain joins TRBV13-1 to TRBJ1-1; no clear D gene. V was cut by 0 bases and J by 2 bases, with 5 bases left in between. The length of the CDR3 is 13 residues. Germline CDR1 reads NSHNY; CDR2 reads SYGAGN. The part of the CDR3 DNA that was read is TGTGCCAGCAGTGATGGGGCCAACACAGAAGTCTTC. This sequence encodes CASSDGANTEVF. The whole CDR3 sequence reads CASSDGANTEVFF.

As regards this clone: Mouse gene names and germline throughout. The CDR3 end lies 1 residue beyond the end of the read and is filled in from the germline J gene. The rearrangement joins TRBV3 to TRBJ2-1; no definite D call. CDR3 length: 14 amino acids. V was trimmed by 5 bases and J by 1 base, leaving 9 bases between them. Germline CDR1 SNHLY, CDR2 FYNGKV (reference sequence). The CDR3 DNA, read in part, is TGTGCCAGCAGCACCCCACAGAACTATGCTGAGCAGTTC. It is translated as CASSTPQNYAEQF. The whole CDR3 protein is CASSTPQNYAEQFF.

With regard to this clone: Any gene name here is a mouse gene name. The CDR3 is cut off 1 residue early in the read; its end comes from the germline J gene. The V call is TRBV12-2, the J call TRBJ2-4; 10 bases agree with TRBD1. Germline loops: CDR1 SGHLS, CDR2 HYDKME. The trim removed 0 bases at V and 5 bases at J, leaving 4 bases unmatched. The CDR3 is made up of 15 amino acids. CDR3 bases read: TGTGCCAGCTCTCTCGACAGGGGGCGGGGAAACACCTTGTAC. Translated: CASSLDRGRGNTLY. The whole CDR3 protein is CASSLDRGRGNTLYF.

By share, this clone counts as large. Any gene name here is a mouse gene name. The DNA ends 1 residue before the CDR3 does, and the rest of the CDR3 is filled in from the germline J gene. This chain connects TRBV13-1 to TRBJ2-1; either TRBD1 or TRBD2 may supply D (5 bases each). The CDR3 consists of 13 residues. Germline V CDR1 and CDR2: NSHNY, SYGAGN. Trimming shortened V by 3 bases and J by 1 base, and 5 bases separated the two germline ends. Partial CDR3 DNA: TGTGCCAGCAGTGGGGGGAACTATGCTGAGCAGTTC. Translation: CASSGGNYAEQF. The complete CDR3 reads CASSGGNYAEQFF.

This clone is judged large (0.1 to 1%). The listed genes are named as in mouse. The CDR3 end is not reached by the read, which stops 1 residue before it; the germline J gene fills it in. This chain uses TRBV26 with TRBJ1-3, with unresolved D. The CDR3 length is 14 residues. Germline assignment: CDR1 KGHPV and CDR2 FQNQEV (reference sequence). V was pared by 2 bases and J by 4 bases, with 9 bases between. Partial CDR3 DNA: TGTGCCAGCAGTCTGGGTGGAAGGGGAAATACGCTCTAT. This sequence encodes CASSLGGRGNTLY. The complete CDR3 protein is CASSLGGRGNTLYF. The full variable domain, with the rest looked up from reference TRBV26 and TRBJ1-3, is NSKVIQTPRYLVKGQGQKAKMRCIPEKGHPVVFWYQQNKNNEFKFLINFQNQEVLQQIDMTEKRFSAECPSNSPCSLEIQSSEAGDSALYLCASSLGGRGNTLYFGEGSRLIVV.

By share, this clone counts as medium-sized. The genes are named according to mouse. The read ends 1 residue before the CDR3 terminus; that terminus is restored from the germline J gene. The chain couples TRBV3 to TRBJ2-7; 9 bases agree with TRBD2. V shed 4 bases, J shed 4 bases, and the junction held 5 bases outside the gene matches. Per the germline V gene, CDR1 is SNHLY and CDR2 is FYNGKV (reference sequence). This CDR3 spans 14 amino acids. Here the CDR3 reads CASSSTGGLYEQYF. The part of the CDR3 DNA that was read is TGTGCCAGCAGCTCGACTGGGGGACTATATGAACAGTAC.

Turning to this clone: Gene labels here are mouse ones. The read ends 1 residue before the CDR3 terminus; that terminus is restored from the germline J gene. The chain joins TRBV19 to TRBJ2-3; 8 nucleotides match TRBD1. Germline values: CDR1 FNHDT, CDR2 SITEND (reference sequence). The CDR3 has 14 residues. The ends lost 5 bases at V and 1 base at J; junction bases unmatched: 3. Incomplete CDR3 DNA: TGTGCCAGCAGGACAGGGGTGGGTGCAGAAACGCTGTAT. As protein: CASRTGVGAETLY. The entire CDR3 protein reads CASRTGVGAETLYF.

Comments on this clone: Here the gene names and germline are mouse. The read comes to an end 1 residue before the CDR3 does, leaving the germline J gene to fill in the end. The V call is TRBV20, the J call TRBJ2-5; D is uncertain. This CDR3 region has 10 residues. Between the trimmed V and J ends, which lost 1 base and 6 bases, there was a span of 2 bases. The germline V gene encodes CDR1 GFQATS and CDR2 STVNSAI. The DNA read from the CDR3 is TGTGGTGCTAGGGGGGACACCCAGTAC. Its translation: CGARGDTQY. The complete CDR3 protein is CGARGDTQYF.

Of note for this clone: The germline and genes are mouse ones. Sequencing ends 1 residue short of the CDR3 end; the germline J gene provides the rest. The rearrangement joins TRBV13-2 to TRBJ1-4; TRBD1 agrees at 8 bases. J was trimmed by 3 bases and V by 5 bases; bases with no gene match: 3. This CDR3 comprises 14 residues. The germline CDR1 and CDR2 sequences are NNHNN and SYGAGS (reference sequence). CDR3 sequence reads: CASGATGANERLFF. CDR3 DNA (partial): TGTGCCAGCGGGGCGACAGGGGCCAACGAAAGATTATTT.

Points on this clone: The genes are named according to mouse. The read gets to within 1 residue of the CDR3 end, and the germline J gene fills in the rest. The V and J genes are TRBV1 and TRBJ2-5, with 7 nucleotides matching TRBD1. Per the germline V gene, CDR1 is NSQYPW and CDR2 is LRSPGD (reference sequence). Trimming took 3 bases from V and 5 from J; bases not matched to a gene: 5. This CDR3 comprises 14 residues. CDR3 DNA, as far as it was read: TGCACCTGCAGTGCCGGGACAGTCCCAGACACCCAGTAC. Translation: CTCSAGTVPDTQY. In full, the CDR3 reads CTCSAGTVPDTQYF.

Concerning this clone itself: The germline and genes are mouse ones. CDR3 in amino acids: CASSLDNSGNTLYF. Incomplete CDR3 DNA: TGTGCCAGCAGTCTCGACAATTCTGGAAATACGCTCTAT. This chain joins TRBV26 and TRBJ1-3; D remains ambiguous. The read falls 1 residue short of the CDR3 end, and the missing part is taken from the germline J gene. V was clipped by 3 bases and J by 0 bases, with 6 bases between them. CDR3 length equals 14 residues. Germline lookup yields CDR1 KGHPV and CDR2 FQNQEV (reference sequence).

As regards this clone: These gene names are mouse names. With the read ending 1 residue before the CDR3 end, the germline J gene is used to fill in that end. The V call is TRBV26, the J call TRBJ2-5; 7 bases fit TRBD2. CDR3 length: 13 residues. V shed 4 bases, J shed 2 bases, and the junction held 0 bases outside the gene matches. Germline V lookup: CDR1 KGHPV, CDR2 FQNQEV (reference sequence). The covered CDR3 bases are TGTGCCAGCAGTCGGGGGGGCCAAGACACCCAGTAC. Amino acid sequence: CASSRGGQDTQY. The CDR3 as a whole reads CASSRGGQDTQYF.

Note on this clone: The gene names here belong to mouse. From the germline J gene comes the end of the CDR3, since the read stops 1 residue before it. This chain joins TRBV26 and TRBJ1-5; D ambiguous. This CDR3 has 12 amino acids. The V and J ends lost 2 bases and 4 bases respectively, with 3 bases between them. Germline V gives CDR1 KGHPV, CDR2 FQNQEV (reference sequence). The CDR3 bases that were read are TGTGCCAGCAGTCTGACAAACCAGGCTCCGCTT. Its protein product is CASSLTNQAPL. In full, the CDR3 reads CASSLTNQAPLF.

On this clone: Gene names follow the mouse nomenclature. The read gets to within 1 residue of the CDR3 end, and the germline J gene fills in the rest. The chain employs TRBV26 and TRBJ2-2; D is uncertain. Looked up from germline, CDR1 is KGHPV and CDR2 is FQNQEV (reference sequence). Trimming removed 2 bases from V and 1 base from J, with 2 bases in between. The CDR3 is made up of 13 amino acids. CDR3 sequence: CASSLENTGQLYF. The sequenced part of the CDR3 DNA is TGTGCCAGCAGTCTGGAAAACACCGGGCAGCTCTAC.

By share, this clone counts as medium-sized. The gene names here belong to mouse. The CDR3 end falls 1 residue outside the read, so it is completed with the germline J gene. The chain recombines TRBV20 with TRBJ2-3; maybe TRBD1 (6 bases). The V gene lost 0 bases and the J gene lost 2 bases, with 9 bases spanning the gap. The CDR3 spans 14 residues. CDR1 and CDR2 from the germline V gene are GFQATS and STVNSAI. CDR3 bases read: TGTGGTGCTAGGGATGGGGACACTGCAGAAACGCTGTAT. Translating gives CGARDGDTAETLY. The complete CDR3 reads CGARDGDTAETLYF. Using reference TRBV20 and TRBJ2-3 for the parts outside the CDR3, the full variable domain is GALVYQYPRRTICKSGTSMRMECQAVGFQATSVAWYRQSPQKTFELIALSTVNSAIKYEQNFTQEKFPISHPNLSFSSMTVLNAYLEDRGLYLCGARDGDTAETLYFGSGTRLTVL.

By share of the sample, this clone is large. The gene symbols are mouse symbols. The read finishes 1 residue shy of the CDR3 end, and the germline J gene is used to complete it. The V call is TRBV26, the J call TRBJ2-1, with D perhaps matching TRBD1 (6 bases). The CDR3 extends over 14 amino acids. Germline V gene sequence: CDR1 KGHPV, CDR2 FQNQEV (reference sequence). V lost 2 bases and J 3 bases, leaving 8 bases between the germline ends. The covered CDR3 bases are TGTGCCAGCAGTCTGGGACAGATCTATGCTGAGCAGTTC. Its translation: CASSLGQIYAEQF. The complete CDR3 protein is CASSLGQIYAEQFF.

As concerns this clone: Mouse germline and gene names are used. The observed sequence ends 1 residue before the CDR3 terminus, with the missing tail filled in from the germline J gene. The gene calls are TRBV15 and TRBJ2-7, with D perhaps TRBD1 (7 bases). The germline V gene encodes CDR1 SGHND and CDR2 FRSKSL. V lost 3 bases, J lost 0 bases, and 9 bases lay in between. The CDR3 length is 14 residues. This chain's CDR3 is CASSLEGASYEQYF. CDR3 DNA, as far as it was read: TGTGCCAGCAGTTTGGAGGGGGCCTCCTATGAACAGTAC.

As for this clone: Mouse names are used for the genes. Read coverage stops 1 residue before the CDR3 terminus; the germline J gene supplies the remainder. The V gene is TRBV5, the J gene TRBJ2-7; 8 positions agree with TRBD2. The CDR3 consists of 15 residues. The V segment lost 4 bases and the J segment 6 bases; nucleotides outside the gene matches: 11. The germline CDR1 and CDR2 sequences are LGHNA and YNLKQL (reference sequence). This CDR3 reads CASSRPRGGGPEQYF. Partial CDR3 DNA: TGTGCCAGCAGCCGCCCCCGTGGGGGGGGGCCTGAACAGTAC.

This clone was counted only a few times. Mouse germline and gene names are used. From the germline J gene comes the end of the CDR3, since the read stops 1 residue before it. The chain links TRBV16 to TRBJ2-2; D is undetermined. Germline CDR1 is SGHSA and CDR2 is FRNQAP. The V end lost 0 bases, the J end lost 2 bases, and 4 bases lay between the germline ends. The CDR3 consists of 14 residues. The CDR3 here is CASSLDWNTGQLYF. CDR3 DNA, as far as it was read: TGTGCAAGCAGCTTAGATTGGAACACCGGGCAGCTCTAC.

Details on this clone: These gene names are mouse names. The CDR3 end lies 1 residue beyond the end of the read and is filled in from the germline J gene. The chain has TRBV26 and TRBJ1-3; D remains unclear. Germline CDR1 reads KGHPV; CDR2 reads FQNQEV (reference sequence). This CDR3 has 14 residues. The V gene lost 5 bases and the J gene lost 0 bases, with 8 bases spanning the gap. The CDR3 bases that were read are TGTGCCAGCAGTATACAGAATTCTGGAAATACGCTCTAT. This sequence encodes CASSIQNSGNTLY. The CDR3 reads in full as CASSIQNSGNTLYF.

This clone counts as large. Germline and genes: mouse. With the read ending 1 residue before the CDR3 end, the germline J gene is used to fill in that end. This rearrangement joins TRBV26 to TRBJ2-7, with D perhaps TRBD1 (5 bases). The CDR3 is made up of 13 amino acids. Trimming pared 2 bases from V and 0 bases from J, leaving 5 bases between. Germline V gene lookup returns CDR1 KGHPV and CDR2 FQNQEV (reference sequence). The CDR3 loop is CASSLRGSYEQYF. The DNA read from the CDR3 is TGTGCCAGCAGTCTGAGGGGCTCCTATGAACAGTAC. The complete variable domain, with remaining parts taken from reference TRBV26 and TRBJ2-7, reads NSKVIQTPRYLVKGQGQKAKMRCIPEKGHPVVFWYQQNKNNEFKFLINFQNQEVLQQIDMTEKRFSAECPSNSPCSLEIQSSEAGDSALYLCASSLRGSYEQYFGPGTRLTVL.

For this clone: These gene names are mouse names. Read sequence stops 1 residue before the CDR3 end, and the germline J gene provides the missing end. The V and J genes are TRBV12-1 and TRBJ2-4, with D possibly matching TRBD2 (6 bases). This CDR3 has 12 amino acids. V lost 4 bases and J lost 4, with 8 bases in between. Germline lookup yields CDR1 SGHSN and CDR2 HYEKVE. CDR3 residues: CASSRTENTLYF. CDR3 DNA (partial): TGTGCCAGCTCCCGGACTGAAAACACCTTGTAC.

This clone has more than one count but fewer than ten. The gene symbols are mouse symbols. The CDR3 end lies 1 residue beyond the end of the read and is filled in from the germline J gene. The chain joins TRBV26 to TRBJ1-3; the D is unclear. The CDR3 totals 15 residues. CDR1 and CDR2 from the germline V gene are KGHPV and FQNQEV (reference sequence). Between the trimmed V and J ends, which lost 0 bases and 2 bases, there was a span of 8 bases. CDR3 bases read: TGTGCCAGCAGTCTGTCAGGGTTGGCTGGAAATACGCTCTAT. Its translation is CASSLSGLAGNTLY. In full, the CDR3 is CASSLSGLAGNTLYF.

As to this clone: All gene names here are mouse names. The read stops 1 residue short of the end of the CDR3; the missing end is completed from the germline J gene. This chain uses TRBV19 with TRBJ2-5, with 11 bases matching TRBD2. The CDR3 covers 16 residues. CDR1 FNHDT and CDR2 SITEND come from the germline V gene (reference sequence). V trimming: 2 bases; J trimming: 6 bases; junction bases outside the gene matches: 8. CDR3 bases read: TGTGCCAGCAGTATTGGGGACTGGGGGCCGAGGGACACCCAGTAC. Amino acids: CASSIGDWGPRDTQY. The whole CDR3 sequence is CASSIGDWGPRDTQYF.

By proportion, this clone is large. The genes and germline here are from mouse. Sequencing ends 1 residue short of the CDR3 end; the germline J gene provides the rest. The V call is TRBV26, the J call TRBJ2-1; D unresolved. This CDR3 contains 12 residues. Trimming took off 0 bases at V and 6 bases at J, with 3 bases between the two ends. Per germline, CDR1 KGHPV and CDR2 FQNQEV (reference sequence). The CDR3 is CASSLSGAEQFF. The CDR3 bases that were read are TGTGCCAGCAGTCTGTCCGGTGCTGAGCAGTTC.

With regard to this clone: Any gene name here is a mouse gene name. With the read ending 1 residue before the CDR3 end, the germline J gene is used to fill in that end. The chain combines TRBV31 with TRBJ1-4, with TRBD1 matching 7 bases. V lost 0 bases, J lost 0 bases, and 1 base stayed unmatched. The CDR3 totals 15 residues. Germline lookup yields CDR1 GKSSPN and CDR2 SITVG. The sequenced part of the CDR3 DNA is TGTGCCTGGAGTCTAGGGACAGTTTCCAACGAAAGATTATTT. Encoded protein: CAWSLGTVSNERLF. The entire CDR3 protein reads CAWSLGTVSNERLFF.

For this clone: Genes and germline are mouse. The read comes to an end 1 residue before the CDR3 does, leaving the germline J gene to fill in the end. The rearrangement links TRBV13-3 to TRBJ1-6; D remains ambiguous. TRBJ1-6 is an open reading frame whose function is uncertain. The germline gives CDR1 NNHDY, CDR2 SYVADS. The ends were cut back, 4 bases at V and 4 bases at J, with 9 bases in the middle. The CDR3 extends over 14 amino acids. Incomplete CDR3 DNA: TGTGCCAGCAGTAGGGCCAGTTATAATTCGCCCCTCTAC. Protein: CASSRASYNSPLY. The full CDR3 reads CASSRASYNSPLYF.

Turning to this clone: Gene names and germline refer to mouse. CDR3 DNA (partial): TGTGCCAGCAGTGTACAGGACAACCAGGCTCCGCTT. It yields the protein CASSVQDNQAPL. The whole CDR3 sequence is CASSVQDNQAPLF. The chain uses TRBV13-1 and TRBJ1-5, with a weak D call TRBD1 (5 bases). The read finishes 1 residue shy of the CDR3 end, and the germline J gene is used to complete it. Trimming pared 3 bases from V and 2 bases from J, leaving 6 bases between. This CDR3 region has 13 residues. CDR1 is NSHNY and CDR2 is SYGAGN in the germline V gene.